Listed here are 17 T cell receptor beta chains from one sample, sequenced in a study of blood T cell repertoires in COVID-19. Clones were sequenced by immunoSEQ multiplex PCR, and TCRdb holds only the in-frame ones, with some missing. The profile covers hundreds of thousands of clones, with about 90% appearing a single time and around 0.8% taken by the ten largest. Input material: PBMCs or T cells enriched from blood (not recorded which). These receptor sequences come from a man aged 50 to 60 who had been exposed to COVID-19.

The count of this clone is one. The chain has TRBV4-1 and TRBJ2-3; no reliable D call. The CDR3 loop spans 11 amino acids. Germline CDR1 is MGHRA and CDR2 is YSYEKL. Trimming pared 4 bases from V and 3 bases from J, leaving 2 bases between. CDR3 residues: CASSLTDTQYF. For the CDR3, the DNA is TGCGCCAGCAGCCTAACAGATACGCAGTATTTT.

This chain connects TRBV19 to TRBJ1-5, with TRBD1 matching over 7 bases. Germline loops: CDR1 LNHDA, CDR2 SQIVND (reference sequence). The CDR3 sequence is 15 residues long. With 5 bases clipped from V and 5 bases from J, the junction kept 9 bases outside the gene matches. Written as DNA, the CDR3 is TGTGCCAGTAGTTTCTATGGGACAGCTGATCAGCCCCAGCATTTT. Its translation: CASSFYGTADQPQHF.

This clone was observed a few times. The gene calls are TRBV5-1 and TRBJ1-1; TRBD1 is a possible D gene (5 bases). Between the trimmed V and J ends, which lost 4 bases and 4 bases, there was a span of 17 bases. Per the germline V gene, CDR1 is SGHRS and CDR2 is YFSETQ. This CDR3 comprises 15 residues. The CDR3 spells CASSTWGERGTEAFF. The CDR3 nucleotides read TGCGCCAGCAGCACGTGGGGGGAGCGGGGCACTGAAGCTTTCTTT.

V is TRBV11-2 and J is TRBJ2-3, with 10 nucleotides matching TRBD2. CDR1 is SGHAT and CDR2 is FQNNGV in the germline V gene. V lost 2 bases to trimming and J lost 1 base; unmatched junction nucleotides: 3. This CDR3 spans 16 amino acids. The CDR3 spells CASSLLAGARTDTQYF. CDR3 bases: TGTGCCAGCAGCTTACTAGCGGGGGCCCGCACAGATACGCAGTATTTT.

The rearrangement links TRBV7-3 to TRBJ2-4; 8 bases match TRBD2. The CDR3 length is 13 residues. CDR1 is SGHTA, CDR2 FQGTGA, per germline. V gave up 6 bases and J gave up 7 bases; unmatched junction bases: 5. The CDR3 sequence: CASSPGGENIQYF. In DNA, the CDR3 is TGTGCCAGCAGTCCCGGGGGGGAGAACATTCAGTACTTC.

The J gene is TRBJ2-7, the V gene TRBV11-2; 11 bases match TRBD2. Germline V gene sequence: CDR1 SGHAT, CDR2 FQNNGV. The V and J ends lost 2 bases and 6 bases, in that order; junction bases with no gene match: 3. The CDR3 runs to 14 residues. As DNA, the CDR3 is TGTGCCAGCAGCTTATCCCTAGCGGGAGGCGAGCAGTACGTC. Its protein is CASSLSLAGGEQYV.

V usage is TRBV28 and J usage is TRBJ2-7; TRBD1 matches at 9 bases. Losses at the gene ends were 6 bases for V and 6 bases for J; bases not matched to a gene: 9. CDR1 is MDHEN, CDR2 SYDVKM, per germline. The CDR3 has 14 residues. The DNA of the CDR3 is TGTGCCAGCAGCCACACAGGGGGCGAAGGCGAGCAGTACGTC. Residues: CASSHTGGEGEQYV.

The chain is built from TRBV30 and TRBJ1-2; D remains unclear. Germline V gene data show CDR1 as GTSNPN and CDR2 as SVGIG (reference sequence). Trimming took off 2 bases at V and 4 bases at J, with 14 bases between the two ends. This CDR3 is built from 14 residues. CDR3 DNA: TGTGCCTGGAGTACACTAGGGCCATCCTATGGCTACACCTTC. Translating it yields CAWSTLGPSYGYTF.

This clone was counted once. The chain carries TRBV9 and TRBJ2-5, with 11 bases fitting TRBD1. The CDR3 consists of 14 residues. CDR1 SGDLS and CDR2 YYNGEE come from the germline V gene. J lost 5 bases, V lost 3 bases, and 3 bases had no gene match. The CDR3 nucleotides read TGTGCCAGCAGCGCCGGACAGGGGGCTGAGACCCAGTACTTC. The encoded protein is CASSAGQGAETQYF.

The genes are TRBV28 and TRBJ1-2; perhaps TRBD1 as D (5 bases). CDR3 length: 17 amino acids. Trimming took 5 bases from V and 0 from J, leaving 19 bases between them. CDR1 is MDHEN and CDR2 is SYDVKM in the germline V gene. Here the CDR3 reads CASSPHPGGGANYGYTF. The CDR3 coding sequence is TGTGCCAGCAGTCCGCACCCCGGGGGAGGGGCTAACTATGGCTACACCTTC.

CDR3 DNA sequence: TGCGCCAGCAGCCCCCCCCCGAGGTGGCTAGCGGGAGAGGCTAGCACAGATACGCAGTATTTT. It is translated as CASSPPPRWLAGEASTDTQYF. The genes are TRBV5-1 and TRBJ2-3; 10 nucleotides line up with TRBD2. Germline CDR1 reads SGHRS; CDR2 reads YFSETQ. V lost 4 bases and J lost 0; bases outside the gene matches: 20. The CDR3 runs 21 residues.

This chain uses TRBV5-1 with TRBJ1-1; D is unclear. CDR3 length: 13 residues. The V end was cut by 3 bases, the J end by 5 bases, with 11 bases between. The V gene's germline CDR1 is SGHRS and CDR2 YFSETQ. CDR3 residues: CASSYRRGTEAFF. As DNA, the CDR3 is TGCGCCAGCAGCTACAGACGCGGGACTGAAGCTTTCTTT.

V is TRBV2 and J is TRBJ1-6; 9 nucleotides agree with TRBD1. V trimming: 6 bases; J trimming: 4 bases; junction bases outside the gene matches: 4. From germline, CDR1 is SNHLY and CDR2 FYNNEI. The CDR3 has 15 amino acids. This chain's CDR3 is CASSGQGLYNSPLHF. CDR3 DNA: TGTGCCAGCAGCGGACAGGGGCTTTATAATTCACCCCTCCACTTT.

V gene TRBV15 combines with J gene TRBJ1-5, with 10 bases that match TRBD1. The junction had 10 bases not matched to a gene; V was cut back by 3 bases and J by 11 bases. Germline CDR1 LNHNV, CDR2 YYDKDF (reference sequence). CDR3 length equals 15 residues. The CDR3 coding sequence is TGTGCCACCAGCAGGACCGGGACAGGGGCAATGGCCCAGCATTTT. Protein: CATSRTGTGAMAQHF.

Here the CDR3 DNA reads TGTGCCTGGACGCTTGGCGGAGTGACAGTGGGAAACACCATATATTTT. It is translated as CAWTLGGVTVGNTIYF. This sequence joins TRBV30 and TRBJ1-3; weak D call: TRBD1 (5 bases). Per germline, CDR1 GTSNPN and CDR2 SVGIG (reference sequence). The CDR3 has 16 residues. V lost 4 bases, J lost 4 bases, and 20 bases lay in between.

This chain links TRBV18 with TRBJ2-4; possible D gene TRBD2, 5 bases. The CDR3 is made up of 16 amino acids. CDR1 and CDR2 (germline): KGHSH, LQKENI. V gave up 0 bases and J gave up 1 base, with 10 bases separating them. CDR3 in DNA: TGTGCCAGCTCACCACCAGGGAGTGGGGCCAAAAACATTCAGTACTTC. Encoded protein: CASSPPGSGAKNIQYF.

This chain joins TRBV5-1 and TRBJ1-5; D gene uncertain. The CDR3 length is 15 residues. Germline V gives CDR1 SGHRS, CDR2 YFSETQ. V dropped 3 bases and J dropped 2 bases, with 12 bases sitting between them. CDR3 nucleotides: TGCGCCAGCAGCTCGGGTAAAGTCGGCAATCAGCCCCAGCATTTT. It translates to CASSSGKVGNQPQHF. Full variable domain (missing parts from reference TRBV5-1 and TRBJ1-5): KAGVTQTPRYLIKTRGQQVTLSCSPISGHRSVSWYQQTPGQGLQFLFEYFSETQRNKGNFPGRFSGRQFSNSRSEMNVSTLELGDSALYLCASSSGKVGNQPQHFGDGTRLSIL.